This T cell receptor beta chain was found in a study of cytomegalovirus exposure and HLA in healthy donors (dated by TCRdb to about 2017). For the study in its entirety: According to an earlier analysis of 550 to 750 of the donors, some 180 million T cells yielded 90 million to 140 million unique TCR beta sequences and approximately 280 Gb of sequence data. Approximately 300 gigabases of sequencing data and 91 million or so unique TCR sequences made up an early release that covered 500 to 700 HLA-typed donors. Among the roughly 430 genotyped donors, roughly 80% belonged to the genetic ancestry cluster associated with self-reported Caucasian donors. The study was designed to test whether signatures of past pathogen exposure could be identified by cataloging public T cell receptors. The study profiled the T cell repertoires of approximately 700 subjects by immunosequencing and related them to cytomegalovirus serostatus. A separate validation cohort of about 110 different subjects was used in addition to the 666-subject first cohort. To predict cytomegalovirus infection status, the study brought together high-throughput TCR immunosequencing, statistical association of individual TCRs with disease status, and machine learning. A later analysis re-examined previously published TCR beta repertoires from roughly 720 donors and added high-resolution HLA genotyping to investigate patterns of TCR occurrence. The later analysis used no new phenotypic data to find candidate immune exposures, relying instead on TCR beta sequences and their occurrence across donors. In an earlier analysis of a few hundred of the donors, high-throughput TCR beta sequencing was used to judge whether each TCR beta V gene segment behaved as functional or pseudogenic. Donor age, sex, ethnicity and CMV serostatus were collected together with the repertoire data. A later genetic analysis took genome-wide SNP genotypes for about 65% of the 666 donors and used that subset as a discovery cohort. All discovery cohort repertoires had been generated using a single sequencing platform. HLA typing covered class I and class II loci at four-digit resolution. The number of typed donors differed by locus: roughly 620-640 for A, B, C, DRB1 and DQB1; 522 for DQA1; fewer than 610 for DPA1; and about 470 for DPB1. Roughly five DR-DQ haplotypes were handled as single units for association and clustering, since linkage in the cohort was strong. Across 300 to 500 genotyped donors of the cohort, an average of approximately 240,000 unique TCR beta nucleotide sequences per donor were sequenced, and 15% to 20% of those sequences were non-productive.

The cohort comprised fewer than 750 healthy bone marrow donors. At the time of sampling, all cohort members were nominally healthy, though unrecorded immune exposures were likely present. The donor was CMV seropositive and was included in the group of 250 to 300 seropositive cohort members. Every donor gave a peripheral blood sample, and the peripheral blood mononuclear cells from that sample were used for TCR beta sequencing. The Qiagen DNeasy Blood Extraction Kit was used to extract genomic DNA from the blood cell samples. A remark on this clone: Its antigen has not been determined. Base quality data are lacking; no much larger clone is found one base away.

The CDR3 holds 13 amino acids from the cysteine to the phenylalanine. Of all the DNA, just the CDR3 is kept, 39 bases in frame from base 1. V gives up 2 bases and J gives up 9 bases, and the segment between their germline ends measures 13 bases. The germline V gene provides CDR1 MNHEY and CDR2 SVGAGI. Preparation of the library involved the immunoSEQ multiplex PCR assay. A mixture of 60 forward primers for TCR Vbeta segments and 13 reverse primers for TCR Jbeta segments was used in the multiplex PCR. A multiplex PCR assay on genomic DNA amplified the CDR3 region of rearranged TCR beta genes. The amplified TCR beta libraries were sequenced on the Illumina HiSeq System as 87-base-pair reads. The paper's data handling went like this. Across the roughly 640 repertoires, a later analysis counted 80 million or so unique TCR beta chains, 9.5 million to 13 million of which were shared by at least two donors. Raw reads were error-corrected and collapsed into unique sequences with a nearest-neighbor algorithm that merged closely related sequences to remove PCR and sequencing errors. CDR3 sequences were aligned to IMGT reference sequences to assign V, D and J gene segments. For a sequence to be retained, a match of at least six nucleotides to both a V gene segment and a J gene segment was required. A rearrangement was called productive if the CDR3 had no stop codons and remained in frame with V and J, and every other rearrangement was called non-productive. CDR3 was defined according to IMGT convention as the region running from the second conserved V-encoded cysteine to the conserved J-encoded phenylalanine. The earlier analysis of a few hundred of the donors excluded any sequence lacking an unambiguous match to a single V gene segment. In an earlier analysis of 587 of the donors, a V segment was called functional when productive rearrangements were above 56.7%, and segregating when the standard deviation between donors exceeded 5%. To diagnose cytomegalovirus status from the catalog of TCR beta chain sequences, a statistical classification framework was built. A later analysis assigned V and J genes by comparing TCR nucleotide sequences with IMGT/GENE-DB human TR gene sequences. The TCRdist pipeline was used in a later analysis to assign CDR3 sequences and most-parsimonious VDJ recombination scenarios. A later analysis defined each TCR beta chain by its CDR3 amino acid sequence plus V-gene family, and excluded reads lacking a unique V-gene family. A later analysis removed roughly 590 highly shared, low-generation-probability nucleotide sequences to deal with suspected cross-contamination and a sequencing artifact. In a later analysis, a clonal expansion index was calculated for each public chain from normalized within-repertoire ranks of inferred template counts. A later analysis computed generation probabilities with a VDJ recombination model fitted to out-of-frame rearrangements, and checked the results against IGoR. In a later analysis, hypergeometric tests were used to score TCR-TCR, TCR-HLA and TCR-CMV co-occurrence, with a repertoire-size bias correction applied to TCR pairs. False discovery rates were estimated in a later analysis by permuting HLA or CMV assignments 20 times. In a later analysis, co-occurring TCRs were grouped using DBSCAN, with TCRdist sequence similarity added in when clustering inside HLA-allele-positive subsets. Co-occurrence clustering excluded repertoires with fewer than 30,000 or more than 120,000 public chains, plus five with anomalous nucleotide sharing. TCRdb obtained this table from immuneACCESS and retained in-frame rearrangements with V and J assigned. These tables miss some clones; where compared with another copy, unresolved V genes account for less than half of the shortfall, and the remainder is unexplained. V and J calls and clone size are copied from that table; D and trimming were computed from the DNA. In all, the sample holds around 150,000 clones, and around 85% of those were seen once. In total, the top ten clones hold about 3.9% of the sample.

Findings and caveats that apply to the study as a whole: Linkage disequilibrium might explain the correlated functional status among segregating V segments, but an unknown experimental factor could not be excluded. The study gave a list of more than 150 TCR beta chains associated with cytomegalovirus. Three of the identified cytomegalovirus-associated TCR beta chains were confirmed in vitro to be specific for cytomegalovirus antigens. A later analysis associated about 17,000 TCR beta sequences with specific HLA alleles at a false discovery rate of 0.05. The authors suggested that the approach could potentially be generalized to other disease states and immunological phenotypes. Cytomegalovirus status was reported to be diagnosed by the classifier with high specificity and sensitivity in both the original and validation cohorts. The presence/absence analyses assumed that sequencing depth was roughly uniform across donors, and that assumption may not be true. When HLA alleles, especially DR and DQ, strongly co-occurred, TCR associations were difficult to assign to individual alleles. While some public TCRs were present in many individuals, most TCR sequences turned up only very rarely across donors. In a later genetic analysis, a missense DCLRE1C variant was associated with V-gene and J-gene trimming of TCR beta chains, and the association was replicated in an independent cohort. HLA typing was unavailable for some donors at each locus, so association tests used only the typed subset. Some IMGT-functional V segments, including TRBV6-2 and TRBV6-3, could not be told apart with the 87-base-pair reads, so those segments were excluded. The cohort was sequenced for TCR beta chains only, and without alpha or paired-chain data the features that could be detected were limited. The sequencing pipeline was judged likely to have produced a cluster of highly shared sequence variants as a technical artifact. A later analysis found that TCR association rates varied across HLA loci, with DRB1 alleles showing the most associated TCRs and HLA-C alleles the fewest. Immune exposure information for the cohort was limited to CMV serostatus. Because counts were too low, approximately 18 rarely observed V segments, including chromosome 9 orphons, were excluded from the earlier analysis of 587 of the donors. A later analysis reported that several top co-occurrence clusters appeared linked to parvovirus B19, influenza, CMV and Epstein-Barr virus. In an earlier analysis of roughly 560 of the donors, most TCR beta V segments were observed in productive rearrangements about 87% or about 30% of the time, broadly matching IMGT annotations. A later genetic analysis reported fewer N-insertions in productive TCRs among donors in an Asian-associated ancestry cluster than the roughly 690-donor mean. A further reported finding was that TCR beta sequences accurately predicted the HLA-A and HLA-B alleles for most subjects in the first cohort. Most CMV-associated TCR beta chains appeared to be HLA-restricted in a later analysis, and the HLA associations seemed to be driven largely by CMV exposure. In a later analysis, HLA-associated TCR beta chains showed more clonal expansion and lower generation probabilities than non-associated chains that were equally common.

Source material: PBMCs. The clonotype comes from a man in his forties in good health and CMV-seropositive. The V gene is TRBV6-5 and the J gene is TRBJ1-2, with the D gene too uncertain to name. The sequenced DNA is TGTGCCAGCAGTTACAGTCTTGGGCAGCGCTACACCTTC. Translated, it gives CASSYSLGQRYTF.